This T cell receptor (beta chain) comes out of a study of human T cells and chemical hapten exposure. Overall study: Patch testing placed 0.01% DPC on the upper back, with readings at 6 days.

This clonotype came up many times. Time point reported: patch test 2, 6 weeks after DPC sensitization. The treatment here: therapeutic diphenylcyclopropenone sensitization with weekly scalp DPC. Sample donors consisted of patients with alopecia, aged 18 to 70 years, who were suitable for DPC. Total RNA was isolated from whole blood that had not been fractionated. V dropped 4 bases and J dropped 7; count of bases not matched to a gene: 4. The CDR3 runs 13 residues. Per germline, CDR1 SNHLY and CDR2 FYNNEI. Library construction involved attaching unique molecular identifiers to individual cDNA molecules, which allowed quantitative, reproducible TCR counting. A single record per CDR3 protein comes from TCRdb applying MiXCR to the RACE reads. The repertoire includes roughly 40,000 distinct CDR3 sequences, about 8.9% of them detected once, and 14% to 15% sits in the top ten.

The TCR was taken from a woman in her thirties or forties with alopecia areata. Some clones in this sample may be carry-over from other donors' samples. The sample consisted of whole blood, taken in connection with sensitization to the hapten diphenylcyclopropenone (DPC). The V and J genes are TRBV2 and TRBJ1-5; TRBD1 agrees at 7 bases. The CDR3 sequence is CASSGDREQPQHF. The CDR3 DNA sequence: TGTGCCAGCAGTGGCGACAGGGAACAGCCCCAGCATTTT.